What follows is one T cell receptor (beta chain) and its context. Its matching antigen is unknown. TCR beta libraries were built with iRepertoire HTBI primers and Arm-PCR of CDR3 regions. Each CDR3 protein is one row after TCRdb ran MiXCR on the multiplex PCR reads. The sample contains more than 650,000 distinct CDR3 sequences, roughly 30% of which appear only once. The sample is drawn from a study of regulatory T cells in long-lasting Graves disease. Study outcomes and limitations: Persistent disease samples used TRBV28, TRBJ1-2 and TRBJ2-5 preferentially.

This CDR3 spans 14 amino acids. Germline CDR1 and CDR2: LNHDA and SQIVND (reference sequence). The V segment lost 3 bases and the J segment 6 bases; nucleotides outside the gene matches: 7. As for time point: persistent/refractory GD, antithyroid drugs over 5 years with positive TRAb. PBMC RNA was the source of the TCR library. Sequences were derived from peripheral blood mononuclear cells (PBMCs), sampled when the disease was refractory, from a patient treated with antithyroid drugs. The TCR sequence derives from a female donor with Graves disease. J is TRBJ1-2 and V is TRBV19; TRBD1 agrees at 7 bases. CDR3 region: CASSINRGLDGYTF. CDR3 nucleotides: TGTGCCAGTAGTATTAACAGGGGATTGGATGGCTACACCTTC.